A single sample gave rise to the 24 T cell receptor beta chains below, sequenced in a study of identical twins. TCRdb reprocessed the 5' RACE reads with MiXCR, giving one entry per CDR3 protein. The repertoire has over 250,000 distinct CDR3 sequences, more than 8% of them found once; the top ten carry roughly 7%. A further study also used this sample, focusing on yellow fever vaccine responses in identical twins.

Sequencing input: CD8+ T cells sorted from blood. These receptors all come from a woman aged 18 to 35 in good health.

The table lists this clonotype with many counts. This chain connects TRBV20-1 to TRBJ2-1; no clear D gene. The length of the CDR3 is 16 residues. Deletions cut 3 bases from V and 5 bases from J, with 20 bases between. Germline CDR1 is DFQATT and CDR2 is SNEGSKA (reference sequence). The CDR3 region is CSASRQGRVLNNEQFF. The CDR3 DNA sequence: TGCAGTGCTAGTCGCCAAGGACGAGTACTTAACAATGAGCAGTTCTTC.

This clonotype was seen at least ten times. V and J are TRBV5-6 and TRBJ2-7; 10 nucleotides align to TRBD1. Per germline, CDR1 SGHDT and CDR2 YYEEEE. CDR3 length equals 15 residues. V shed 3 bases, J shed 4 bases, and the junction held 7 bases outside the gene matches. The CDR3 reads CASSWSGTGVYEQYF. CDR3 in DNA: TGTGCCAGCAGCTGGAGTGGGACAGGGGTATACGAGCAGTACTTC.

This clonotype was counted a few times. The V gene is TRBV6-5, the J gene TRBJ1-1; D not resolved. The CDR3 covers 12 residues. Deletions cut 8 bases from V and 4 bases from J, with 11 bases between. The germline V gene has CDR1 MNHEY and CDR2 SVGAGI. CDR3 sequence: CASGGGVTEAFF. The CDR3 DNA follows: TGTGCCAGCGGAGGCGGGGTCACTGAAGCTTTCTTT.

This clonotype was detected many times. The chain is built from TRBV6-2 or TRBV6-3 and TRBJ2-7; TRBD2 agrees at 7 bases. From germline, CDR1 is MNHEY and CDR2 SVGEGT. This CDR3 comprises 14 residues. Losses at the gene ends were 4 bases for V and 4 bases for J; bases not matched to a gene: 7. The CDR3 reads CASSSWEGQYEQYF. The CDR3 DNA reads TGTGCCAGCAGTTCCTGGGAGGGCCAGTACGAGCAGTACTTC.

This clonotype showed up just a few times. The CDR3 nucleotides are TGTGCCAGCAGTTTCATTACAGGGATCTCCTACAATGAGCAGTTCTTC. Amino acid sequence: CASSFITGISYNEQFF. The V call is TRBV28, the J call TRBJ2-1, with D perhaps matching TRBD1 (6 bases). The V end was cut by 3 bases, the J end by 0 bases, with 12 bases between. In germline, CDR1 is MDHEN, CDR2 SYDVKM. The CDR3 consists of 16 residues. The variable domain in full, completed from reference TRBV28 and TRBJ2-1, reads DVKVTQSSRYLVKRTGEKVFLECVQDMDHENMFWYRQDPGLGLRLIYFSYDVKMKEKGDIPEGYSVSREKKERFSLILESASTNQTSMYLCASSFITGISYNEQFFGPGTRLTVL.

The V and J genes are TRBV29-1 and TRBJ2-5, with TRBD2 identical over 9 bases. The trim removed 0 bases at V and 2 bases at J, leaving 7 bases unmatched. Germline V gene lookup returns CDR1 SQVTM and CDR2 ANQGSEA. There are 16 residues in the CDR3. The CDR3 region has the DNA TGCAGCGTTGAAGAGTCGGCTAGCGGGACACAAGAGACCCAGTACTTC. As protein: CSVEESASGTQETQYF.

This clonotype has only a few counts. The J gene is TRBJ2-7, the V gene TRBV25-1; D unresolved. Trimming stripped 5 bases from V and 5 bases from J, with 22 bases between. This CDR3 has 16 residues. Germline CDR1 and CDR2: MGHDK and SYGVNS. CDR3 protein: CASSIRSRGVLNEQYF. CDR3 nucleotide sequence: TGTGCCAGCAGTATCAGATCCCGTGGGGTGCTCAACGAGCAGTACTTC.

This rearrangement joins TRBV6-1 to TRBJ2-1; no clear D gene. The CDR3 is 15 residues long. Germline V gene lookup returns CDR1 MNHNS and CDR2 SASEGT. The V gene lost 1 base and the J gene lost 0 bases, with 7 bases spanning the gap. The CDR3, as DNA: TGTGCCAGCAGTGAAGAACCGAGCTCCTACAATGAGCAGTTCTTC. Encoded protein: CASSEEPSSYNEQFF.

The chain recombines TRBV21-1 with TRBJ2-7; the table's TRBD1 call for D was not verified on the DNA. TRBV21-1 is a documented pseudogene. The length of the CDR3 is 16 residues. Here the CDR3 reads CASSFRGWGRVWEQYF. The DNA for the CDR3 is TGTGCCAGCAGCTTTAGGGGATGGGGGCGGGTGTGGGAGCAGTACTTC.

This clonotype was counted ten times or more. CDR3 protein: CASSFGGGTLPYEQYF. CDR3 in DNA: TGTGCCAGCAGTTTTGGGGGTGGGACCCTTCCTTACGAGCAGTACTTC. The genes are TRBV12-3 or TRBV12-4 and TRBJ2-7; D possibly uses TRBD1 or TRBD2 (5 bases each). The CDR3 has 16 amino acids. Trimming took 3 bases from V and 4 from J, leaving 19 bases between them.

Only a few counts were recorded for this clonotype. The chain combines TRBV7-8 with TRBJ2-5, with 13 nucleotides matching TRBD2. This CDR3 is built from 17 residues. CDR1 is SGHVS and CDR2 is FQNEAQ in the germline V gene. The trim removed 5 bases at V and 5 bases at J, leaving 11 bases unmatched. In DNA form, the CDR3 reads TGTGCCAGCAGCGCACACACGGGACTAGCGGGACTGGAGACCCAGTACTTC. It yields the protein CASSAHTGLAGLETQYF.

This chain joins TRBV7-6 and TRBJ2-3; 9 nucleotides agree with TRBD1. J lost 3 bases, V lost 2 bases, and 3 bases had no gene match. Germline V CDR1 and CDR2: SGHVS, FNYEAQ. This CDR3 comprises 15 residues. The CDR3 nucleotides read TGTGCCAGCAGCTTAAGGACAGGGGAGACAGATACGCAGTATTTT. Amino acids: CASSLRTGETDTQYF.

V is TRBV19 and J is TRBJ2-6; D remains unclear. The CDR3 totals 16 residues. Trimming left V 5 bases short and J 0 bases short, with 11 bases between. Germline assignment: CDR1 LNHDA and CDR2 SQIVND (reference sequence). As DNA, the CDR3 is TGTGCCAGTAGTTCCGATGGTTACTCTGGGGCCAACGTCCTGACTTTC. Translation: CASSSDGYSGANVLTF.

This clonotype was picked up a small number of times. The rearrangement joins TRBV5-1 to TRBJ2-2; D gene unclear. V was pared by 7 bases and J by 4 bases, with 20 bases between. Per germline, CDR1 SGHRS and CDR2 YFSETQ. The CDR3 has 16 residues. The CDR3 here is CASADLDQKITGELFF. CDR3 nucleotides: TGCGCCAGCGCAGATTTGGACCAAAAAATCACCGGGGAGCTGTTTTTT.

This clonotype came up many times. CDR3 in amino acids: CASSQWGNEQFF. The CDR3 bases are TGTGCCAGCAGCCAATGGGGTAATGAGCAGTTCTTC. The V and J genes are TRBV16 and TRBJ2-1, with D uncertain. V was clipped by 1 base and J by 7 bases, with 5 bases between them. This CDR3 has 12 residues. Germline V gives CDR1 KGHSY, CDR2 FQNENV.

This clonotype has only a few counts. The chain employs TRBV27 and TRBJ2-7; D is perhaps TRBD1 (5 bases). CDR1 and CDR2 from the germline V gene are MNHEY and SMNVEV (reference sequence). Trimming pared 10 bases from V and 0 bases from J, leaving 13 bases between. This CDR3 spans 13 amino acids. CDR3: CATRAGNSYEQYF. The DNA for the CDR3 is TGTGCCACTCGGGCAGGGAACTCCTACGAGCAGTACTTC.

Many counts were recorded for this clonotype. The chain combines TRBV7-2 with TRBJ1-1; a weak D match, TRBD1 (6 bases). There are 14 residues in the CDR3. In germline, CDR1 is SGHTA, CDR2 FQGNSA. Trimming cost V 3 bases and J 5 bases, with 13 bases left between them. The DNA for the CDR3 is TGTGCCAGCAGCTTTCCACAGGGAGGAACTGAAGCTTTCTTT. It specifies CASSFPQGGTEAFF.

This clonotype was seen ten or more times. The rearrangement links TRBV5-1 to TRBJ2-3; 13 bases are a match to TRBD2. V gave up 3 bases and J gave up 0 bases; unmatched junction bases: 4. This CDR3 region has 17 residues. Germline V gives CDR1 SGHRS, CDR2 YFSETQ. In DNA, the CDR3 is TGCGCCAGCAGCTCCTGGACTAGCGGGAGTAGCACAGATACGCAGTATTTT. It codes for CASSSWTSGSSTDTQYF.

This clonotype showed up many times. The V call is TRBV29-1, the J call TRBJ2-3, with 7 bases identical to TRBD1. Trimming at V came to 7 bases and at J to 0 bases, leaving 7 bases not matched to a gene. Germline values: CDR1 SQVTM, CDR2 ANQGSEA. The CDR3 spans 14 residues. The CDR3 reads CSAGGQPSTDTQYF. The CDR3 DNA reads TGCAGCGCTGGGGGACAGCCAAGCACAGATACGCAGTATTTT.

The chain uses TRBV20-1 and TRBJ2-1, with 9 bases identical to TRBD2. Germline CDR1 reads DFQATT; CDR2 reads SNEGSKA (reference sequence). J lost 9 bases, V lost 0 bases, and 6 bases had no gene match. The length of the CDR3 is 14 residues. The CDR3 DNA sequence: TGCAGTGCTAGAGAACTAGCGGGTCGTGCTGAGCAGTTCTTC. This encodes CSARELAGRAEQFF.

CDR3: CAGRRRGSSEAFF. As DNA, the CDR3 is TGTGCCGGGCGGAGGCGAGGGAGCAGTGAAGCTTTCTTT. The rearrangement uses TRBV11-2 and TRBJ1-1; D gene ambiguous. Germline V gives CDR1 SGHAT, CDR2 FQNNGV. V was clipped by 11 bases and J by 7 bases, with 20 bases between them. The CDR3 runs 13 residues.

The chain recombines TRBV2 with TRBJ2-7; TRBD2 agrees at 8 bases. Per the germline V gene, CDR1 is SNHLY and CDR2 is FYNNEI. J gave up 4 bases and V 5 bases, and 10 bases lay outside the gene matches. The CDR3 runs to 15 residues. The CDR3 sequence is CASSTRASGGYEQYF. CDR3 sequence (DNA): TGTGCCAGCAGTACACGGGCCAGCGGGGGTTACGAGCAGTACTTC.

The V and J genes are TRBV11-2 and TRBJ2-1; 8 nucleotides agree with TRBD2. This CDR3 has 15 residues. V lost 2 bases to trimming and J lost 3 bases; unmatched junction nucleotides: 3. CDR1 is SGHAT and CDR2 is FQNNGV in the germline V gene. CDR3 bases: TGTGCCAGCAGCTTATTAGCGGGGTTCTACAATGAGCAGTTCTTC. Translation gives CASSLLAGFYNEQFF. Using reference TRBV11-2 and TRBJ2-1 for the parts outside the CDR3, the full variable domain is EAGVAQSPRYKIIEKRQSVAFWCNPISGHATLYWYQQILGQGPKLLIQFQNNGVVDDSQLPKDRFSAERLKGVDSTLKIQPAKLEDSAVYLCASSLLAGFYNEQFFGPGTRLTVL.

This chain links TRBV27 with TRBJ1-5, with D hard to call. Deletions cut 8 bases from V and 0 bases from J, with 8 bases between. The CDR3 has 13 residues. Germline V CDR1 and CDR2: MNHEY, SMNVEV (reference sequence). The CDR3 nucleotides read TGTGCCAGCGGAACAGATAGCAATCAGCCCCAGCATTTT. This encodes CASGTDSNQPQHF.